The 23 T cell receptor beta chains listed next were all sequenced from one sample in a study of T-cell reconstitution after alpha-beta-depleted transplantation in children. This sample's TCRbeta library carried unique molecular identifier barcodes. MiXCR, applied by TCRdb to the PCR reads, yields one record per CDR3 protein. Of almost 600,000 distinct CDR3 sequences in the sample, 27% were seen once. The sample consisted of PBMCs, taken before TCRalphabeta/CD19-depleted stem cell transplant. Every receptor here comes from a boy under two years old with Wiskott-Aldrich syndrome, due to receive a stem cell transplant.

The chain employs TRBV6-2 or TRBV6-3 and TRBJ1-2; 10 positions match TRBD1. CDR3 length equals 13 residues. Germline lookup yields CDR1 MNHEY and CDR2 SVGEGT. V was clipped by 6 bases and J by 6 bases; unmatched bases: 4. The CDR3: CASSQTGGDGYTF. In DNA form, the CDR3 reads TGTGCCAGCAGCCAGACAGGGGGCGATGGCTACACCTTC.

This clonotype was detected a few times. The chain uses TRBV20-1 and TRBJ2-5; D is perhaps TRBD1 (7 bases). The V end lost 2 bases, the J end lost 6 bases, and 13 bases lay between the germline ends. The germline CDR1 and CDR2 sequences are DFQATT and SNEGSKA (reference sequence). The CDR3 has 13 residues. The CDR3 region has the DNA TGCAGTGCTAGAATGACAGGGAGGAAGACCCAGTACTTC. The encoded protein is CSARMTGRKTQYF.

The CDR3 sequence is CSVIGLAGTIPAQETQYF. Here the CDR3 DNA reads TGCAGTGTCATCGGACTAGCGGGAACGATCCCCGCTCAAGAGACCCAGTACTTC. The genes are TRBV20-1 and TRBJ2-5; TRBD2 aligns across 12 bases. Germline CDR1 reads DFQATT; CDR2 reads SNEGSKA (reference sequence). J gave up 2 bases and V 7 bases, and 17 bases lay outside the gene matches. This CDR3 comprises 18 residues.

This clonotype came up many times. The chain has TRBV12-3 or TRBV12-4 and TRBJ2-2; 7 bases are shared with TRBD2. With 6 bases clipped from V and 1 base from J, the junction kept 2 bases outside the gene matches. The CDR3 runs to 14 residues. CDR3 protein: CASRPSGNTGELFF. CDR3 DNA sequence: TGTGCCAGCAGGCCTAGCGGGAACACCGGGGAGCTGTTTTTT.

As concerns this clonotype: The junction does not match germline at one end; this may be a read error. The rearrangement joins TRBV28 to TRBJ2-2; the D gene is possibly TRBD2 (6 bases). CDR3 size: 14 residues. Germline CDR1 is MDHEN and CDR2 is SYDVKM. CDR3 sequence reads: CASCFSGNTGELFF. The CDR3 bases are TGTGCCAGCTGTTTTAGCGGGAACACCGGGGAGCTGTTTTTT.

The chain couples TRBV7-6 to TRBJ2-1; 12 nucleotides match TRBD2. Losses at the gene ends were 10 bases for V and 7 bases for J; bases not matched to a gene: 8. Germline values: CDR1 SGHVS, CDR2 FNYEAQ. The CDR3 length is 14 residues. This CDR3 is CATESLAGGNEQFF. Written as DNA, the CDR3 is TGTGCCACGGAGTCCCTAGCGGGGGGGAATGAGCAGTTCTTC.

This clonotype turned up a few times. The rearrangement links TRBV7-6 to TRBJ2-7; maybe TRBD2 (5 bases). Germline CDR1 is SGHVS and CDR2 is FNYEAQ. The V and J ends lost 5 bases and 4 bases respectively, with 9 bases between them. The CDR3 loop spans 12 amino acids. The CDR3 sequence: CASSAGGYEQYF. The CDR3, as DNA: TGTGCCAGCAGCGCGGGTGGGTACGAGCAGTACTTC.

The CDR3 region is CASSYVARETQYF. CDR3 coding DNA: TGTGCCAGCAGTTATGTCGCGAGGGAGACCCAGTACTTC. V gene TRBV6-5 combines with J gene TRBJ2-5, with D uncertain. The CDR3 consists of 13 residues. Germline V gene sequence: CDR1 MNHEY, CDR2 SVGAGI. Trimming left V 3 bases short and J 5 bases short, with 10 bases between.

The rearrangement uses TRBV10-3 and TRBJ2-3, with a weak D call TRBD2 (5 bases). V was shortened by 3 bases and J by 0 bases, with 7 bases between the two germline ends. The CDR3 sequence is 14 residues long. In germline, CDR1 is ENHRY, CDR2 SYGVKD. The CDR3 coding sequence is TGTGCCATCAGTGACGGGGAAAGCACAGATACGCAGTATTTT. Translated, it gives CAISDGESTDTQYF.

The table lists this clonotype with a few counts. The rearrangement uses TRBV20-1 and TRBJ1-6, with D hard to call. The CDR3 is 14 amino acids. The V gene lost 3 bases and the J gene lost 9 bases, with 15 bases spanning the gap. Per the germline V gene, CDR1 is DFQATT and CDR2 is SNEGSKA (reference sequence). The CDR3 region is CSASPPNPGSPLHF. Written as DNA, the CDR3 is TGCAGTGCTAGTCCACCCAACCCAGGTTCACCCCTCCACTTT.

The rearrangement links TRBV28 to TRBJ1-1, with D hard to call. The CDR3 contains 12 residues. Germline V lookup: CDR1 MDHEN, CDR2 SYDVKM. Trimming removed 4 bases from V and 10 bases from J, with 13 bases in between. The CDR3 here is CASSSPGGGAFF. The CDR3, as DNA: TGTGCCAGCAGTTCCCCGGGCGGTGGAGCTTTCTTT. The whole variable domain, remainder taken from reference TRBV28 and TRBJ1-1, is DVKVTQSSRYLVKRTGEKVFLECVQDMDHENMFWYRQDPGLGLRLIYFSYDVKMKEKGDIPEGYSVSREKKERFSLILESASTNQTSMYLCASSSPGGGAFFGQGTRLTVV.

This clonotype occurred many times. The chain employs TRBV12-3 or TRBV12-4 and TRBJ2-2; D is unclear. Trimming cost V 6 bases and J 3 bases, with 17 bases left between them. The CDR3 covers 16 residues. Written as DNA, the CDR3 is TGTGCCAGCAGCGCCCCAGGCAGGAGAGACACCGGGGAGCTGTTTTTT. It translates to CASSAPGRRDTGELFF.

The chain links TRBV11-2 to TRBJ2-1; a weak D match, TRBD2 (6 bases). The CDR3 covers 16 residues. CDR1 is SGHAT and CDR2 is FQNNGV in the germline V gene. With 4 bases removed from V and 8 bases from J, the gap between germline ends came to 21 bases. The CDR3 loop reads CASSSPLGRGDYEQFF. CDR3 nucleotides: TGTGCCAGCAGCTCCCCCCTTGGGCGGGGAGACTATGAGCAGTTCTTC.

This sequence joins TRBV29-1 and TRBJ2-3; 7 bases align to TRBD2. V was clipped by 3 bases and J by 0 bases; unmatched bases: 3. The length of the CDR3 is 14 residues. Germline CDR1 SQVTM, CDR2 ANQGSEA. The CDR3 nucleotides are TGCAGCGTTGAGCCAGCGGGAAGCACAGATACGCAGTATTTT. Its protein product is CSVEPAGSTDTQYF.

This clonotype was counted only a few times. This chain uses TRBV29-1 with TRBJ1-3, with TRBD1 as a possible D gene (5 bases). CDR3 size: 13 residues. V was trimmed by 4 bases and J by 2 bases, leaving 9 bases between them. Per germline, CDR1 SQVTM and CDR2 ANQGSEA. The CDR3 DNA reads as TGCAGCGTTGCACAGGACCCTGGAAACACCATATATTTT. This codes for CSVAQDPGNTIYF.

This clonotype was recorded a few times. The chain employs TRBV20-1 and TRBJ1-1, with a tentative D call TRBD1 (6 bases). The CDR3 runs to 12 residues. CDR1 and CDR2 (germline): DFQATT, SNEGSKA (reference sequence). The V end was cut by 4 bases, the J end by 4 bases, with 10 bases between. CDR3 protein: CSAMDRPTEAFF. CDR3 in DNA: TGCAGTGCTATGGACAGACCCACTGAAGCTTTCTTT.

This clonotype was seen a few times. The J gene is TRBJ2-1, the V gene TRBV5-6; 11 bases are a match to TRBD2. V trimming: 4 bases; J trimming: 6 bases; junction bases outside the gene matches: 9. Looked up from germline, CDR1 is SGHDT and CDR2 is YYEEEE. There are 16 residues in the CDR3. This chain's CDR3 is CASSQMTSGISNEQFF. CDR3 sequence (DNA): TGTGCCAGCAGCCAGATGACTAGCGGGATTAGCAATGAGCAGTTCTTC.

The CDR3 coding sequence is TGTGCCAGCATCAAAGGACAGGGGCACGAGCAGTACTTC. This encodes CASIKGQGHEQYF. The V and J genes are TRBV6-1 and TRBJ2-7, with 9 bases that match TRBD1. This CDR3 is 13 amino acids long. In germline, CDR1 is MNHNS, CDR2 SASEGT. V dropped 7 bases and J dropped 5; count of bases not matched to a gene: 6.

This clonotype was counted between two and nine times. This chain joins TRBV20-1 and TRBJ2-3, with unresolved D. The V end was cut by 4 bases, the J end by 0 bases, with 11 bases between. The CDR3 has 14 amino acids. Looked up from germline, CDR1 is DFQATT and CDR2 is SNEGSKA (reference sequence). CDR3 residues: CSATDLLSTDTQYF. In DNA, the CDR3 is TGCAGTGCTACAGACCTCCTTAGCACAGATACGCAGTATTTT.

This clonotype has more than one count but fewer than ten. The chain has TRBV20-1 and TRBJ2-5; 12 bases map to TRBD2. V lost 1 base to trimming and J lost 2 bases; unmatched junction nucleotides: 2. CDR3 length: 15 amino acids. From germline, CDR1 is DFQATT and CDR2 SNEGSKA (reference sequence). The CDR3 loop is CSARAGLAGQETQYF. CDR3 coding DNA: TGCAGTGCTAGAGCAGGACTAGCGGGGCAAGAGACCCAGTACTTC.

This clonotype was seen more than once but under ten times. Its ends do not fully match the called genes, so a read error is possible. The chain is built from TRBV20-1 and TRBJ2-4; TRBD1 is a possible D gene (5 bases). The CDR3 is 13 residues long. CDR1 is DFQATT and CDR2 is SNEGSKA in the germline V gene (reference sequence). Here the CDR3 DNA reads TGCAGTGCCAGAGACAGTCGGGAAAACATTCAGTACTTC. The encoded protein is CSARDSRENIQYF.

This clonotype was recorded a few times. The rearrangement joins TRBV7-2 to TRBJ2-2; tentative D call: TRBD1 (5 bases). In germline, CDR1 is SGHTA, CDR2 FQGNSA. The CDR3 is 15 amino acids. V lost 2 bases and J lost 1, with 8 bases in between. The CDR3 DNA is TGTGCCAGCAGCTTATTCCAGGGGAACACCGGGGAGCTGTTTTTT. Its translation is CASSLFQGNTGELFF. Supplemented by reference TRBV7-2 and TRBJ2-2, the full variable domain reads GAGVSQSPSNKVTEKGKDVELRCDPISGHTALYWYRQSLGQGLEFLIYFQGNSAPDKSGLPSDRFSAERTGGSVSTLTIQRTQQEDSAVYLCASSLFQGNTGELFFGEGSRLTVL.

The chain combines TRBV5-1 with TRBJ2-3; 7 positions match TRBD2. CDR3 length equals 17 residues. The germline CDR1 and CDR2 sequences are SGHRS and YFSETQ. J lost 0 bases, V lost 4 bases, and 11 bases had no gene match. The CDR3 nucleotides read TGCGCCAGCAGCCCCTTGATAGCGGGTTCTAGCACAGATACGCAGTATTTT. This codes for CASSPLIAGSSTDTQYF.